The rows below give T cell receptor beta chains drawn from one sample of a study of cytomegalovirus exposure and HLA in healthy donors. Clones were read by immunoSEQ multiplex PCR, and TCRdb kept only the in-frame ones, dropping some. This sample yields approximately 220,000 clones, of which around 80% are seen a single time; approximately 6% belongs to the top ten. The specimen sequenced was PBMCs. The receptors originated from a man in his forties in good health and CMV-seropositive. The CDR3 runs from the conserved cysteine through the conserved F or W. Each record gives: clone size, D gene, J gene, V gene, CDR3 DNA, CDR3 protein. D genes are given only for firm matches. Rows give clone size only sometimes, using once, few, many, or a class for an expanded clone.

. . TRBJ2-3 TRBV25-1 TGTGCCAGCCGGGTGGGAGCAACAGATACGCAGTATTTT CASRVGATDTQYF
. TRBD1 TRBJ1-5 TRBV7-8 TGTGCCAGCAGCAGGGGGCAGGGGGGCAATCAGCCCCAGCATTTT CASSRGQGGNQPQHF
. . TRBJ1-2 TRBV7-9 TGTGCCAGCAGCTTAGTAGACAGATATGGCTACACCTTC CASSLVDRYGYTF
. TRBD1 TRBJ1-5 TRBV2 TGTGCCAGCAGTGAAGCCCCCGTATGGACAGGGGCGGATCAGCCCCAGCATTTT CASSEAPVWTGADQPQHF
. . TRBJ1-1 TRBV18 TGTGCCAGCTCAGAGGGTCAGAACACTGAAGCTTTCTTT CASSEGQNTEAFF
. TRBD1 TRBJ1-1 TRBV15 TGTGCCACCAGCAGACCGGACAGGGCCGATAAAGCTTTCTTT CATSRPDRADKAFF
. . TRBJ1-4 TRBV5-8 TGTGCCAGCAGCCCCGTCGGGGGGTCCGATGAAAAACTGTTTTTT CASSPVGGSDEKLFF
. TRBD1 TRBJ2-1 TRBV10-3 TGTGCCATCAGCGATCGAGGACCGGGACAGCCTAACAATGAGCAGTTCTTC CAISDRGPGQPNNEQFF
. TRBD2 TRBJ2-1 TRBV9 TGTGCCAGCAGTTTATCCGGGACTAGCGGTTACAATGAGCAGTTCTTC CASSLSGTSGYNEQFF
. . TRBJ2-2 TRBV19 TGTGCCAGTAGTCGGACTATTTATGGGGAGCTGTTTTTT CASSRTIYGELFF
few . TRBJ1-1 TRBV6-1 TGTGCCAGCAGAATTCGGGGGGCCACGAACACTGAAGCTTTCTTT CASRIRGATNTEAFF
. TRBD1 TRBJ2-2 TRBV6-6 TGTGCCAGCAGTTACCTACAGGGGGACACCGGGGAGCTGTTTTTT CASSYLQGDTGELFF
. TRBD1 TRBJ2-6 TRBV4-2 TGTGCCAGCAGCCAAGAACAGGGGGGCTCTGGGGCCAACGTCCTGACTTTC CASSQEQGGSGANVLTF
. . TRBJ2-3 TRBV27 TGTGCCAGCAGTTTCAGGGGGGTCACAGATACGCAGTATTTT CASSFRGVTDTQYF
. TRBD2 TRBJ2-7 TRBV6-1 TGTGCCAGCAGACTAGCGGGAGTATCCTACGAGCAGTACTTC CASRLAGVSYEQYF
. TRBD1 TRBJ1-5 TRBV29-1 TGCAGCGTTACCGACAGGGCCAATCAGCCCCAGCATTTT CSVTDRANQPQHF
. TRBD2 TRBJ2-3 TRBV5-4 TGTGCCAGCAGCATGGGACTAGCGGGAGGGCCCACAGATACGCAGTATTTT CASSMGLAGGPTDTQYF
. . TRBJ2-3 TRBV7-6 TGTGCCAGCAGTCTACAGGGAGGGACTAGCACAGATACGCAGTATTTT CASSLQGGTSTDTQYF
. TRBD2 TRBJ2-1 TRBV5-6 TGTGCCAGCAGCACGACTAGCCTGGAGCAGTTCTTC CASSTTSLEQFF
. TRBD1 TRBJ1-5 TRBV15 TGTGCCACCAGCAGAGATTACGGACAGGGCAATCAGCCCCAGCATTTT CATSRDYGQGNQPQHF
. TRBD1 TRBJ1-1 TRBV7-9 TGTGCCAGCAGCTTAGAGGACAGGGGGCCCACTGAAGCTTTCTTT CASSLEDRGPTEAFF
. . TRBJ2-5 TRBV7-9 TGTGCCAGCAGCTTTGCTCAGGGCCAGTACTTC CASSFAQGQYF
few . TRBJ2-7 TRBV23-1 TGCGCCAGCAGTCAGGTGAAGGAGGGGGCAAAGTTTCACTTTTCCTACGAGCAGTACTTC CASSQVKEGAKFHFSYEQYF
. TRBD2 TRBJ2-5 TRBV7-8 TGTGCCAGCAGCTTATCAGCGGGAGGAGAGACCCAGTACTTC CASSLSAGGETQYF
. TRBD1 TRBJ2-3 TRBV29-1 TGCAGCGTGGCCGGGACAGGGAAGGGCACTAGCACAGATACGCAGTATTTT CSVAGTGKGTSTDTQYF
. . TRBJ1-2 TRBV5-1 TGCGCCAGCAGCTTGGAGAGGCACTATGGCTACACCTTC CASSLERHYGYTF
. TRBD2 TRBJ2-1 TRBV29-1 TGCAGCGTTGGGGAAGGGACTAGCGGAGCTGAGCAGTTCTTC CSVGEGTSGAEQFF
. TRBD2 TRBJ2-5 TRBV6-1 TGTGCCAGCAGTGTCCCGGCCGGTTGGGCGGGGGGCGAGACCCAGTACTTC CASSVPAGWAGGETQYF
few TRBD1 TRBJ1-5 TRBV28 TGTGCCAGCCGGGGACAGAATCAGCCCCAGCATTTT CASRGQNQPQHF
. . TRBJ1-4 TRBV30 TGTGCCTGGAGTGGTACAGCTTATAATGAAAAACTGTTTTTT CAWSGTAYNEKLFF
. TRBD1 TRBJ2-3 TRBV27 TGTGCCAGCAGTTTTGGGACAGGGGCTACAGATACGCAGTATTTT CASSFGTGATDTQYF
. . TRBJ2-1 TRBV27 TGTGCCAGCAGTGGGCCCTTGTTGGCCAGCTCCTACAATGAGCAGTTCTTC CASSGPLLASSYNEQFF
. . TRBJ2-1 TRBV6-6 TGTGCCAGCAGTTACCGCGGGACCTACAATGAGCAGTTCTTC CASSYRGTYNEQFF
few . TRBJ1-3 TRBV5-6 TGTGCCAGCAGCCCCCGGGGGGGACCCTCTGGAAACACCATATATTTT CASSPRGGPSGNTIYF
. . TRBJ1-1 TRBV9 TGTGCCAGCAGCGGGCGGTTAGATGAAGCTTTCTTT CASSGRLDEAFF
. . TRBJ1-2 TRBV2 TGTGCCAGCAGGACACTTGGCTACACCTTC CASRTLGYTF
. TRBD1 TRBJ1-1 TRBV5-1 TGCGCCAGCAGCTTGGGAGGGGGACCCGGGACAGGGACGGGTGAAGCTTTCTTT CASSLGGGPGTGTGEAFF
. TRBD1 TRBJ1-2 TRBV27 TGTGCCAGCAGTTTATCGGGGGCGGGACAGGGGCTTAACTATGGCTACACCTTC CASSLSGAGQGLNYGYTF
. TRBD1 TRBJ2-5 TRBV4-1 TGCGCCAGCAGCCAAGTCAGAGGGACAGGGGGCAGGGAGACCCAGTACTTC CASSQVRGTGGRETQYF
. TRBD1 TRBJ1-1 TRBV5-1 TGCGCCAGCAGCTTGGCCGGGACAGATAACACTGAAGCTTTCTTT CASSLAGTDNTEAFF
. TRBD1 TRBJ1-2 TRBV13 TGTGCCAGCAGCTTAGGAGGGACAGGGGGGGACTATGGCTACACCTTC CASSLGGTGGDYGYTF
. TRBD2 TRBJ2-1 TRBV5-1 TGCGCCAGCAGCTTGGCCGGGGGAGGGTCCTACAATGAGCAGTTCTTC CASSLAGGGSYNEQFF
. . TRBJ1-4 TRBV5-1 TGCGCCAGCAGCTTGAATTACGGAGTTGGAGATGAAAAACTGTTTTTT CASSLNYGVGDEKLFF
. TRBD1 TRBJ1-4 TRBV19 TGTGCCAGTAGTATCGGGGAGGGGACAGGCAAAGTTTTT CASSIGEGTGKVF
. . TRBJ2-5 TRBV7-8 TGTGCCAGCAGCTTACTCAGCGGAGAGACCCAGTACTTC CASSLLSGETQYF
. . TRBJ2-3 TRBV29-1 TGCAGCGTTGAAGTCAGGGGGGAGACAGATACGCAGTATTTT CSVEVRGETDTQYF
. TRBD1 TRBJ1-1 TRBV9 TGTGCCAGCAGCACCTTAGGGACAGGGGATACTGAAGCTTTCTTT CASSTLGTGDTEAFF
. . TRBJ2-2 TRBV7-9 TGCGCAGGGGGGACCGGGGAGCTGTTTTTT CAGGTGELFF
. TRBD2 TRBJ2-1 TRBV11-2 TGTGCCAGCAGCTTCGGACTAGCGGGATACAATGAGCAGTTCTTC CASSFGLAGYNEQFF
. . TRBJ1-5 TRBV19 TGTGCCAGTAGTATCGGCAGGAATCAGCCCCAGCATTTT CASSIGRNQPQHF
once . TRBJ2-7 TRBV21-1 TGTGCCAGCAGCAAATTGGGAACTGACAGGGGTACTCCAAAGCAGTACTTC CASSKLGTDRGTPKQYF
. . TRBJ2-7 TRBV29-1 TGCAGCGTTGTGTACAGACACTCCTACGAGCAGTACTTC CSVVYRHSYEQYF
. TRBD2 TRBJ2-3 TRBV2 TGTGCCAGCAGTGATCTAGCGGGAGAGGGGGATACGCAGTATTTT CASSDLAGEGDTQYF
. TRBD1 TRBJ2-7 TRBV28 TGTGCCAGCAGTAGACAGGGATCGGACTACGAGCAGTACTTC CASSRQGSDYEQYF
. TRBD1 TRBJ1-4 TRBV4-1 TGCGCCAGCAGCCATGCCGGGACAGGAGGAGAAAAACTGTTTTTT CASSHAGTGGEKLFF
. . TRBJ2-1 TRBV2 TGTGCCAGCAGTGAGCGCCAGGGTGTCCGATTCAATGAGCAGTTCTTC CASSERQGVRFNEQFF
once . TRBJ2-5 TRBV5-1 TGCGCCAGCAGCTGGAGGAGCCTTACGGCAACCGAGACCCAGTACTTC CASSWRSLTATETQYF